These T cell receptor beta chains were read from a single sample in a study of CD8+ T cells in alopecia areata. The table came from immunoSEQ multiplex PCR; TCRdb's copy has only in-frame clones and leaves some out. The sample comprises more than 8,500 clones, about 67% of which are singletons, and around 15% rests with the top ten. The specimen was skin. The receptors were gathered from a human donor with alopecia areata. The CDR3 runs from the conserved cysteine through the conserved F or W. Each record gives: D gene, J gene, V gene, clone size, CDR3 DNA, CDR3 protein. The D gene is left open where the match is weak. Clone size is stated in some rows and not others, as once, few, many or a class when expanded.

. TRBJ1-3 TRBV4-2 . TGTGCCAGCAGCCAAGATCCCCAACAGACCTCTGGAAACACCATATATTTT CASSQDPQQTSGNTIYF
. TRBJ2-5 TRBV28 . TGTGCCAGCAGTTTACCGTACCAAGAGACCCAGTACTTC CASSLPYQETQYF
TRBD2 TRBJ2-7 TRBV28 . TGTGCCAGCAGCGCGGGGGTGGGAGGTTACGAGCAGTACTTC CASSAGVGGYEQYF
TRBD2 TRBJ2-3 TRBV7-2 . TGTGCCAGCAGCTTTGGAGCGGGGGCCTCGGATACGCAGTATTTT CASSFGAGASDTQYF
. TRBJ1-2 TRBV28 . TGTGCCAGCAGAGGGGCGAACGACTATGGCTACACCTTC CASRGANDYGYTF
TRBD2 TRBJ2-7 TRBV11-2 . TGTGCCAGCAGCTTAGAAGCGGGGGGCGCGGGGCAGTACTTC CASSLEAGGAGQYF
TRBD2 TRBJ2-7 TRBV18 . TGTGCCAGCTCGAAGACTAGCGGGAGCCCCTACGAGCAGTACTTC CASSKTSGSPYEQYF
. TRBJ2-7 TRBV5-8 . TGTGCCAGCAGGACCCGCCGAGGTTCCTACGAGCAGTACTTC CASRTRRGSYEQYF
. TRBJ2-5 TRBV7-7 once TGTGCCAGCAGCTTAGTGTCAGGGGCGCCGGGGGAGACCCAGTACTTC CASSLVSGAPGETQYF
TRBD2 TRBJ2-5 TRBV7-2 few TGTGCCAGCAGCTTAAGCGGGGGTGGCGGGGAGACCCAGTACTTC CASSLSGGGGETQYF
. TRBJ1-2 TRBV7-2 . TGTGCCAGCAGCTTATACGCCGGAGCGAACTATGGCTACACCTTC CASSLYAGANYGYTF
. TRBJ2-7 TRBV7-3 few TGTGCCAGCAGCTTAATGAAGGACGACTACGAGCAGTACTTC CASSLMKDDYEQYF
. TRBJ2-7 TRBV7-2 . TGTGCCAGCAGCCTAACTAGCGAGCAGTACTTC CASSLTSEQYF
. TRBJ2-2 TRBV5-5 . TGTGCCAGCAGCTTGAAGGCAGTGGCCAACGGGGAGCTGTTTTTT CASSLKAVANGELFF
TRBD1 TRBJ1-5 TRBV6-6 . TGTGCCAGCAGTTCGGACAGGGGAGGATGGCAGCCCCAGCATTTT CASSSDRGGWQPQHF
. TRBJ2-1 TRBV19 . TGTGCCAGTAGTATCGAGCGTCAGGGGGAGCAGTTCTTC CASSIERQGEQFF
. TRBJ2-1 TRBV9 . TGTGCCAGCAGCGTAGAATCCGGGACAACACAGTTCTTC CASSVESGTTQFF
. TRBJ2-3 TRBV9 few TGTGCCAGCAACCTCAACGGAGGGGAAGCAGATACGCAGTATTTT CASNLNGGEADTQYF
TRBD1 TRBJ2-3 TRBV7-3 once TGTGCCAGCAGGCCAGGGGGCGCGAGCACAGATACGCAGTATTTT CASRPGGASTDTQYF
. TRBJ1-2 TRBV29-1 . TGCAGCGCGCATACGCGGGATGGCTACACCTTC CSAHTRDGYTF
TRBD2 TRBJ2-7 TRBV29-1 . TGCAGCGTGAAATTTAGCGGGATCTCCTACGAGCAGTACTTC CSVKFSGISYEQYF
TRBD2 TRBJ2-1 TRBV30 . TGTGCCTCCACGTCCCTTACCGGGACTAGCGGGGTGGGAAAGCAGTTCTTC CASTSLTGTSGVGKQFF
TRBD1 TRBJ1-4 TRBV5-1 . TGCGCCAGCAGCAAAGGACAGGGAGGAGAAAAACTGTTTTTT CASSKGQGGEKLFF